The 28 T cell receptor beta chains given below trace back to one sample, sequenced in a study of human T cells and chemical hapten exposure. TCRdb re-called the RACE reads through MiXCR, storing one row per CDR3 protein. The table lists more than 70,000 distinct CDR3 sequences, more than 9% of them singletons, with roughly 1.6% in the top ten. Noted time point: patch test 2, 6 weeks after DPC sensitization. Treatment here: therapeutic diphenylcyclopropenone sensitization with weekly scalp DPC. The starting material was whole blood, obtained in connection with sensitization to the hapten diphenylcyclopropenone (DPC). All receptors come from a man between 18 and 35 years old with alopecia areata. Some clones in this sample may be carry-over from other donors' samples.

This clonotype was seen at least ten times. J is TRBJ2-6 and V is TRBV18; D gene uncertain. The CDR3 runs 14 residues. Trimming stripped 2 bases from V and 4 bases from J, with 6 bases between. Per the germline V gene, CDR1 is KGHSH and CDR2 is LQKENI. CDR3 nucleotide sequence: TGTGCCAGCTCACCAGAAACGGGGGCCAACGTCCTGACTTTC. This codes for CASSPETGANVLTF.

J is TRBJ2-5 and V is TRBV19; possible D gene TRBD2, 6 bases. The germline V gene encodes CDR1 LNHDA and CDR2 SQIVND (reference sequence). The CDR3 has 15 residues. V was clipped by 6 bases and J by 6 bases, with 20 bases between them. The chain's CDR3 is CASRSATGVGKTQYF. CDR3 DNA sequence: TGTGCCAGTAGATCAGCCACGGGGGTAGGGAAGACCCAGTACTTC.

V gene TRBV6-2 or TRBV6-3 combines with J gene TRBJ2-3; a weak D match, TRBD2 (5 bases). This CDR3 is built from 16 residues. Between the trimmed V and J ends, which lost 7 bases and 2 bases, there was a span of 19 bases. The germline CDR1 and CDR2 sequences are MNHEY and SVGEGT. CDR3 DNA sequence: TGTGCCAGCACCAATTCATTAGCGAGGGTCACAGATACGCAGTATTTT. Encoded protein: CASTNSLARVTDTQYF.

This clonotype showed up many times. The chain has TRBV20-1 and TRBJ2-1; 7 bases match TRBD2. This CDR3 has 17 residues. Germline CDR1 DFQATT, CDR2 SNEGSKA (reference sequence). The trim removed 6 bases at V and 8 bases at J, leaving 22 bases unmatched. The chain's CDR3 is CSANPRWTSWIADEQFF. The CDR3 nucleotides are TGCAGTGCGAACCCCAGGTGGACTAGTTGGATCGCAGATGAGCAGTTCTTC.

This clonotype has more than one count but fewer than ten. The chain links TRBV6-2 or TRBV6-3 to TRBJ1-5; 9 bases are shared with TRBD1. The CDR3 runs to 15 residues. Unmatched junction bases numbered 8, after V lost 5 bases and J lost 6 bases. Germline-derived CDR1 and CDR2 are MNHEY and SVGEGT. CDR3 sequence (DNA): TGTGCCAGCAGTCCGGGACAGGGCTTACGTCAGCCCCAGCATTTT. As protein: CASSPGQGLRQPQHF.

In this sample, this clonotype turned up a few times. The chain carries TRBV9 and TRBJ2-7, with D perhaps matching TRBD1 (6 bases). V gave up 7 bases and J gave up 1 base, with 15 bases separating them. From germline, CDR1 is SGDLS and CDR2 YYNGEE. CDR3 size: 14 residues. The CDR3 loop is CASSAGTRSYEQYF. DNA of the CDR3: TGTGCCAGCTCCGCTGGGACACGGTCCTACGAGCAGTACTTC.

This clonotype was recorded at least ten times. This chain connects TRBV4-3 to TRBJ1-5; no clear D. CDR1 is LGHNA and CDR2 is YSLEER in the germline V gene. The V end lost 0 bases, the J end lost 7 bases, and 7 bases lay between the germline ends. The CDR3 is 13 residues long. The CDR3 protein is CASSQDWKQPQHF. CDR3 DNA: TGCGCCAGCAGCCAAGATTGGAAGCAGCCCCAGCATTTT.

This clonotype came up a few times. This sequence joins TRBV7-6 and TRBJ2-2; 9 nucleotides align to TRBD1. The CDR3 has 19 residues. Looked up from germline, CDR1 is SGHVS and CDR2 is FNYEAQ. Trimming removed 0 bases from V and 5 bases from J; junction bases left unmatched: 13. In DNA form, the CDR3 reads TGTGCCAGCAGCTTAGCTATCGCCCCGGGACAGGGAAGGACCGGGGAGCTGTTTTTT. Encoded protein: CASSLAIAPGQGRTGELFF.

This chain joins TRBV7-2 and TRBJ2-5; D may be TRBD2 (6 bases). V dropped 5 bases and J dropped 5 bases, with 12 bases sitting between them. The CDR3 is 13 amino acids. In germline, CDR1 is SGHTA, CDR2 FQGNSA. CDR3 region: CASSRPGEETQYF. The CDR3, as DNA: TGTGCCAGCAGCCGACCGGGGGAGGAGACCCAGTACTTC.

In this sample, this clonotype turned up many times. The V call is TRBV11-1, the J call TRBJ2-2; TRBD1 is a possible D gene (6 bases). The CDR3 totals 16 residues. V lost 0 bases to trimming and J lost 4 bases, with 12 bases between them. Germline V CDR1 and CDR2: SGHAT, FQDESV (reference sequence). CDR3 nucleotides: TGTGCCAGCAGCTTAGCAACAGGGCCCCGCACCGGGGAGCTGTTTTTT. It codes for CASSLATGPRTGELFF.

This clonotype occurred a few times. The genes are TRBV18 and TRBJ1-1, with 8 bases lining up with TRBD1. Germline V gene data show CDR1 as KGHSH and CDR2 as LQKENI. V lost 7 bases and J lost 0; bases outside the gene matches: 4. This CDR3 has 14 residues. The CDR3 loop reads CASLRTGLNTEAFF. CDR3 DNA: TGTGCCAGCTTACGGACAGGGTTGAACACTGAAGCTTTCTTT.

This clonotype was detected a few times. This chain connects TRBV6-2 or TRBV6-3 to TRBJ2-3; TRBD2 matches at 10 bases. Unmatched junction bases numbered 8, after V lost 5 bases and J lost 3 bases. This CDR3 is built from 16 residues. Germline lookup yields CDR1 MNHEY and CDR2 SVGEGT. The CDR3 protein is CASSQKAGGPTDTQYF. CDR3 nucleotide sequence: TGTGCCAGCAGTCAAAAAGCGGGGGGGCCGACAGATACGCAGTATTTT.

This clonotype was counted only a few times. The J gene is TRBJ1-5, the V gene TRBV20-1, with 7 bases fitting TRBD1. Germline-derived CDR1 and CDR2 are DFQATT and SNEGSKA (reference sequence). The length of the CDR3 is 19 residues. The ends lost 3 bases at V and 5 bases at J; junction bases unmatched: 22. CDR3 coding DNA: TGCAGTGCTAGCGAACTGCCGCGTTTCCGGGACAGCTTCGATCAGCCCCAGCATTTT. Translation gives CSASELPRFRDSFDQPQHF.

The CDR3 loop reads CASSQDRGGEQYF. In DNA, the CDR3 is TGTGCCAGCAGCCAAGATAGAGGAGGCGAGCAGTACTTC. The chain joins TRBV3-1 to TRBJ2-7, with a tentative D call TRBD2 (5 bases). The germline V gene has CDR1 LGHDT and CDR2 YNNKEL (reference sequence). The CDR3 is 13 residues long. Trimming shortened V by 0 bases and J by 6 bases, and 9 bases separated the two germline ends.

This sequence joins TRBV29-1 and TRBJ1-5; D is possibly TRBD1 (6 bases). The CDR3 loop spans 13 amino acids. Trimming stripped 4 bases from V and 3 bases from J, with 10 bases between. Looked up from germline, CDR1 is SQVTM and CDR2 is ANQGSEA. The CDR3 DNA is TGCAGCGTTGCCAGGGGCGACAATCAGCCCCAGCATTTT. Protein product: CSVARGDNQPQHF. The full variable domain, rest sourced from reference TRBV29-1 and TRBJ1-5, is SAVISQKPSRDICQRGTSLTIQCQVDSQVTMMFWYRQQPGQSLTLIATANQGSEATYESGFVIDKFPISRPNLTFSTLTVSNMSPEDSSIYLCSVARGDNQPQHFGDGTRLSIL.

This clonotype was counted many times. The gene calls are TRBV7-9 and TRBJ1-2, with TRBD1 matching over 8 bases. Looked up from germline, CDR1 is SEHNR and CDR2 is FQNEAQ (reference sequence). The CDR3 has 14 residues. V was pared by 5 bases and J by 8 bases, with 10 bases of the junction left unmatched. As DNA, the CDR3 is TGTGCCAGCAGCCGGACAGGGAATATAGGGGGCTACACCTTC. Its translation: CASSRTGNIGGYTF.

V usage is TRBV28 and J usage is TRBJ1-2; unclear D gene. V lost 3 bases, J lost 4 bases, and 9 bases lay in between. The CDR3 extends over 13 amino acids. CDR1 and CDR2 (germline): MDHEN, SYDVKM. The CDR3 loop is CASSFSPLYGYTF. The DNA of the CDR3 is TGTGCCAGCAGTTTTAGTCCCCTCTATGGCTACACCTTC.

This clonotype has more than one count but fewer than ten. This chain connects TRBV6-5 to TRBJ2-3; possibly TRBD1 for D (6 bases). The CDR3 contains 15 residues. Germline CDR1 is MNHEY and CDR2 is SVGAGI. The germline V and J ends were trimmed by 6 bases and 2 bases, with 15 bases remaining between them. CDR3: CASSVRGGLTDTQYF. CDR3 DNA: TGTGCCAGCAGCGTCCGTGGGGGCCTCACAGATACGCAGTATTTT.

Notes on this clonotype: This may arise from a read error, as a much more abundant clone is one base away. This chain links TRBV5-4 with TRBJ2-3, with 8 positions matching TRBD1. The CDR3 runs to 14 residues. Germline assignment: CDR1 SGHNT and CDR2 YYREEE (reference sequence). For the CDR3, the DNA is TGTACCAGCAGCTTGGACAGGGCGGCAGATACGCAGTATTTT. Its translation: CTSSLDRAADTQYF.

This clonotype appeared many times. The rearrangement links TRBV7-2 to TRBJ1-5, with 9 bases aligning to TRBD1. CDR1 is SGHTA, CDR2 FQGNSA, per germline. CDR3 length: 16 residues. J was trimmed by 6 bases and V by 3 bases; bases with no gene match: 9. The CDR3 bases are TGTGCCAGCAGCTTGGGACAGGGCCGTTCGGGTCAGCCCCAGCATTTT. Amino acids: CASSLGQGRSGQPQHF. The variable domain in full, with the rest retrieved from reference TRBV7-2 and TRBJ1-5, is GAGVSQSPSNKVTEKGKDVELRCDPISGHTALYWYRQSLGQGLEFLIYFQGNSAPDKSGLPSDRFSAERTGGSVSTLTIQRTQQEDSAVYLCASSLGQGRSGQPQHFGDGTRLSIL.

The chain has TRBV28 and TRBJ2-7; D may be TRBD2 (7 bases). Trimming removed 5 bases from V and 0 bases from J, with 17 bases in between. The CDR3 contains 16 residues. CDR1 is MDHEN, CDR2 SYDVKM, per germline. The CDR3 nucleotides read TGTGCCAGCAGTGACCCCTCTAGGGGGGGCTCCTACGAGCAGTACTTC. Protein sequence: CASSDPSRGGSYEQYF.

The sample holds a few counts of this clonotype. At one of its ends the junction is not consistent with the germline gene, which may arise from a read error. The chain carries TRBV4-3 and TRBJ1-1; D is unclear. The CDR3 has 13 amino acids. Germline V gene sequence: CDR1 LGHNA, CDR2 YSLEER. CDR3 nucleotides: TGCGCCAGCAGCCAAGCCCCCCCCGGGCGGCGGGTCTTT. It is translated as CASSQAPPGRRVF.

The chain links TRBV6-6 to TRBJ2-3; TRBD2 matches 8 bases. Germline V gene data show CDR1 as MNHNY and CDR2 as SVGAGI (reference sequence). CDR3 size: 16 residues. Trimming cost V 7 bases and J 0 bases; bases outside gene matches: 9. CDR3 sequence (DNA): TGTGCCAGCACCTCGGGAGGGTATTCTAGCACAGATACGCAGTATTTT. Residues: CASTSGGYSSTDTQYF.

In the case of this clonotype: A read error is possible here, since a much larger clone lies one base away. This sequence joins TRBV7-9 and TRBJ1-1, with D unresolved. The CDR3 is made up of 12 amino acids. Per the germline V gene, CDR1 is SEHNR and CDR2 is FQNEAQ (reference sequence). CDR3: CTSSPWNTEAFF. The CDR3 DNA is TGTACCAGCAGCCCGTGGAACACTGAAGCTTTCTTT. Full variable domain (outside the CDR3, taken from reference TRBV7-9 and TRBJ1-1): DTGVSQNPRHKITKRGQNVTFRCDPISEHNRLYWYRQTLGQGPEFLTYFQNEAQLEKSRLLSDRFSAERPKGSFSTLEIQRTEQGDSAMYLCTSSPWNTEAFFGQGTRLTVV.

This clonotype was counted between two and nine times. This chain connects TRBV4-3 to TRBJ2-1; D may be TRBD1 (6 bases). In germline, CDR1 is LGHNA, CDR2 YSLEER. V lost 2 bases and J 8 bases, leaving 10 bases between the germline ends. The CDR3 is 13 residues long. CDR3 nucleotides: TGCGCCAGCAGCCAATTCAGGGGCGATGAGCAGTTCTTC. Translated: CASSQFRGDEQFF.

Only a few counts were recorded for this clonotype. The CDR3 here is CASSQHRITVNTEAFF. The CDR3 DNA sequence: TGCGCCAGCAGCCAACATCGAATAACGGTGAACACTGAAGCTTTCTTT. The rearrangement uses TRBV4-1 and TRBJ1-1, with D unresolved. Per germline, CDR1 MGHRA and CDR2 YSYEKL. The CDR3 spans 16 residues. Trimming took off 2 bases at V and 0 bases at J, with 13 bases between the two ends.

The chain couples TRBV28 to TRBJ2-7; D is possibly TRBD1 (6 bases). The CDR3 runs to 15 residues. V lost 5 bases and J 2 bases, leaving 16 bases between the germline ends. Germline CDR1 and CDR2: MDHEN and SYDVKM. This CDR3 is CASSRHRDPTYEQYF. The CDR3 region has the DNA TGTGCCAGCAGTCGTCACAGGGATCCGACCTACGAGCAGTACTTC.

This clonotype was recorded a few times. The chain recombines TRBV12-3 or TRBV12-4 with TRBJ1-3; D not certain. The CDR3 consists of 15 residues. Trimming took 1 base from V and 0 from J, leaving 7 bases between them. The CDR3 is CASSLGAISGNTIYF. The CDR3 region has the DNA TGTGCCAGCAGTTTAGGGGCTATCTCTGGAAACACCATATATTTT.